The entry that follows covers one TCR beta chain sequence. What antigen it recognizes has not been identified. No quality values exist for individual bases; no much larger clone is one base distant. The collaborating institutions used their own protocols to collect whole blood in K2EDTA tubes. For TCRbeta analysis, collaborators shipped samples in one of three forms: frozen whole blood, isolated PBMCs, or DNA extracted from either of those sample types. TCRbeta CDR3 regions were amplified from genomic DNA by means of the immunoSEQ Assay, a bias-controlled multiplex PCR. The original pipeline was this. The number of nucleated cells in each sample was estimated by amplification of reference gene primers within the assay. To quantify the absolute abundance of each unique TCRbeta CDR3 rearrangement, sequence reads were collapsed and filtered. For each sample, productive Simpson clonality was calculated as the square root of Simpson's diversity index across productive rearrangements. Here the immuneACCESS table is served through TCRdb, limited to in-frame sequences with V and J called. Missing clones are a known gap in these copies; in checked studies unresolved V genes cover under half, and the rest lacks a known reason. V and J calls and clone size are given by that table; D and trimming were obtained from the DNA. Across this sample there are some 50,000 clones, with approximately 80% seen only once. The ten largest clonotypes hold about 8% of the sample.

The data originate from a study of blood T cell repertoires in COVID-19 (dated by TCRdb to between 2020 and 2021). Regarding the research as a whole: Samples covering the acute and convalescent phases of COVID-19 were provided by collaborators in the United States, Italy and Spain. The material from the prospective study consisted of cDNA or gDNA derived from T cells, B-cell-depleted T cells, or PBMCs. Subjects who had been exposed to COVID-19, were actively infected with it, or had recovered from it provided the deeply sampled blood TCRbeta repertoires that made up the dataset. A freely available public database, intended as a resource for researchers studying the immune response to SARS-CoV-2, is where the repertoires were released. The samples were drawn from two sources: the first 160 participants of the ongoing ImmuneRACE study, and about 1,300 subjects contributed by 6 global collaborators. A de-identified subject ID, COVID-19 status, age in years and sex were almost always included in the sample metadata. Where available, HLA class I and class II types were taken from metadata supplied by the sample provider and were not determined by assay-based typing. What the work shows at the level of the full study, not this receptor alone: Clinical and demographic metadata were provided uncurated, with the amount varying by source and participant.

As encoded in the germline V gene (reference sequence), CDR1 is MNHEY while CDR2 is SMNVEV. Relative to germline, V is 8 bases shorter and J is 3 bases shorter, with 14 bases between their ends. Taken from cysteine to phenylalanine, the CDR3 has 14 residues. Just CDR3 DNA is preserved here, 42 bases in frame from base 1. This sequence originates from a human donor in a cohort sampled during active COVID-19. The rearranged segments are TRBV27 and TRBJ2-4; TRBD2 could be the D gene, as 5 bases match. The sample was peripheral blood. The CDR3 amino acid sequence is: CASVIWRIKNIQYF. Here is the DNA: TGTGCCAGCGTGATCTGGAGGATCAAAAACATTCAGTACTTC.